The next 2 T cell receptor beta chains were all read from a single sample in a study of blood T cell repertoires in COVID-19. Clones were read by immunoSEQ multiplex PCR, and TCRdb kept only the in-frame ones, dropping some. The sample includes over 200,000 clones, under 85% of them seen just once. Source material: peripheral blood. The receptors derive from a woman in her twenties or thirties with COVID-19, enrolled during active disease.

V usage is TRBV3-1 (or the pseudogene TRBV3-2) and J usage is TRBJ2-7; D is possibly TRBD2 (6 bases). V lost 4 bases, J lost 5 bases, and 18 bases lay in between. The CDR3 has 15 residues. Per germline, CDR1 LGHDT and CDR2 YNNKEL (reference sequence). CDR3 protein: CASSLGTSSLDEQYF. CDR3 in DNA: TGTGCCAGCAGCCTGGGGACTTCGAGTCTCGACGAGCAGTACTTC.

The rearrangement uses TRBV14 and TRBJ2-7; 7 bases are shared with TRBD1. The CDR3 covers 14 residues. The germline V gene encodes CDR1 SGHDN and CDR2 FVKESK. Losses at the gene ends were 5 bases for V and 2 bases for J; bases not matched to a gene: 6. Written as DNA, the CDR3 is TGTGCCAGCAGCACCCGGGACAGACCCTACGAGCAGTACTTC. This gives the protein CASSTRDRPYEQYF.